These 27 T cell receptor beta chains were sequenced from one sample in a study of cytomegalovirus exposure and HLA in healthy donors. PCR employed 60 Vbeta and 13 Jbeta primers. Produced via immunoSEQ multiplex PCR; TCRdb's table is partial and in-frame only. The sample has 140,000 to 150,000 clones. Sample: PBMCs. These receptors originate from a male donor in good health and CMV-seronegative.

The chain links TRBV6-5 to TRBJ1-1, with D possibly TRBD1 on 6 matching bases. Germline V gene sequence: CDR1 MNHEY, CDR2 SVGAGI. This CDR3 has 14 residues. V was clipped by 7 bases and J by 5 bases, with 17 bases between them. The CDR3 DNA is TGTGCCAGCACCACGGGGGGGCAATGGACTGAAGCTTTCTTT. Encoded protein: CASTTGGQWTEAFF.

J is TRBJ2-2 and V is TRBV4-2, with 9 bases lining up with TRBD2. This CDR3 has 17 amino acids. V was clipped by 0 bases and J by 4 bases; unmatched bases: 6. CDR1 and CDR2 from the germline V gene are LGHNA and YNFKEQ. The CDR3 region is CASSQEPAGGITGELFF. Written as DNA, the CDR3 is TGTGCCAGCAGCCAAGAACCTGCGGGGGGGATCACCGGGGAGCTGTTTTTT.

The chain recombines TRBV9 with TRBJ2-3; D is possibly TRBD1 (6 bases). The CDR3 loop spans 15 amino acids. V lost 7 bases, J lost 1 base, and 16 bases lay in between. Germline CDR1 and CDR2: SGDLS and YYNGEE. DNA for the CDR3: TGTGCCAGCGGACCACAGGGCCCGGGCACAGATACGCAGTATTTT. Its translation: CASGPQGPGTDTQYF.

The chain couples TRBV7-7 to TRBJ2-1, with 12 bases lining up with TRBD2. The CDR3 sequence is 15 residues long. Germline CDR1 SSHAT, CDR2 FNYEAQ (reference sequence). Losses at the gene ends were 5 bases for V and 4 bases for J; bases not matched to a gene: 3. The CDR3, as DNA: TGTGCCAGCAGCCCCGGACTAGCGGGGTACAATGAGCAGTTCTTC. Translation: CASSPGLAGYNEQFF.

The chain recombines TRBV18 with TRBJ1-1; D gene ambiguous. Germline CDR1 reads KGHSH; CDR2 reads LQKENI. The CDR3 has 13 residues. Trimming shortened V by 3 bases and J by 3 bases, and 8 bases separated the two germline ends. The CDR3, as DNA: TGTGCCAGCTCACCCGCGTTGGACACTGAAGCTTTCTTT. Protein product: CASSPALDTEAFF. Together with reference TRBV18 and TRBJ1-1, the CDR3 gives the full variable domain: NAGVMQNPRHLVRRRGQEARLRCSPMKGHSHVYWYRQLPEEGLKFMVYLQKENIIDESGMPKERFSAEFPKEGPSILRIQQVVRGDSAAYFCASSPALDTEAFFGQGTRLTVV.

The CDR3 DNA reads as TGTGCCAGCAGTTTATTGGACAGGGAGAGCGGGGAGCTGTTTTTT. As protein: CASSLLDRESGELFF. The V call is TRBV28, the J call TRBJ2-2; 8 bases line up with TRBD1. The junction had 5 bases not matched to a gene; V was cut back by 1 base and J by 7 bases. The CDR3 contains 15 residues. Germline V gene sequence: CDR1 MDHEN, CDR2 SYDVKM. Full variable domain (remainder filled in from reference TRBV28 and TRBJ2-2): DVKVTQSSRYLVKRTGEKVFLECVQDMDHENMFWYRQDPGLGLRLIYFSYDVKMKEKGDIPEGYSVSREKKERFSLILESASTNQTSMYLCASSLLDRESGELFFGEGSRLTVL.

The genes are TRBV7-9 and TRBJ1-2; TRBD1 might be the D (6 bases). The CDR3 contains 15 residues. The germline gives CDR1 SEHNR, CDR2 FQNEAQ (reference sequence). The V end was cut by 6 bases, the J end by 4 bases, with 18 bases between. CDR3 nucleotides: TGTGCCAGCAGTTCAAATCGACAGGATGGCTATGGCTACACCTTC. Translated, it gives CASSSNRQDGYGYTF.

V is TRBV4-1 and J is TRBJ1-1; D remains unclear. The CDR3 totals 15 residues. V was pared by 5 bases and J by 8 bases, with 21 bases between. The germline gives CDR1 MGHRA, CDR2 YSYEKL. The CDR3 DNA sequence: TGCGCCAGCAGCTTAGATACGACAAGCCCTATAGAAGCTTTCTTT. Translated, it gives CASSLDTTSPIEAFF.

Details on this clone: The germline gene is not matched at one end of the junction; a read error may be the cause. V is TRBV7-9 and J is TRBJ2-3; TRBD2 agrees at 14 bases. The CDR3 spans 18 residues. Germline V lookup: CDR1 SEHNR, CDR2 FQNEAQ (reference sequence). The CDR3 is CTSSLTSGRALRADTQYF. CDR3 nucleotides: TGTACCAGCAGCCTGACTAGCGGGAGGGCCCTCCGGGCAGATACGCAGTATTTT.

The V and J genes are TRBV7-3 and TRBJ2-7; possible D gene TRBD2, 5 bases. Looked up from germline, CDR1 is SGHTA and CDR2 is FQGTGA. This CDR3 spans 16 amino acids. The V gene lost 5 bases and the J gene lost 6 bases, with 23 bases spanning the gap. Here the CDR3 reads CASSKEGSSTRGEQYF. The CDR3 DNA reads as TGTGCCAGCAGCAAAGAGGGTAGTAGTACGAGAGGCGAGCAGTACTTC.

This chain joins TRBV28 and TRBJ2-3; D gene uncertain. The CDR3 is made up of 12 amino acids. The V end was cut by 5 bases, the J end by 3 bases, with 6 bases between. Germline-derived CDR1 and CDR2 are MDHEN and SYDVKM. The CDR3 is CASSMATDTQYF. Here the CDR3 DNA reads TGTGCCAGCAGTATGGCTACAGATACGCAGTATTTT.

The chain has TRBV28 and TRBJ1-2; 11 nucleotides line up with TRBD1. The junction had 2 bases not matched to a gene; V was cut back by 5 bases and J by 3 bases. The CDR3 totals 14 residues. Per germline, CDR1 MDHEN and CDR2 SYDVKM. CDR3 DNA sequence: TGTGCCAGCAGTCCGGGACAGGGGGACTATGGCTACACCTTC. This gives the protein CASSPGQGDYGYTF.

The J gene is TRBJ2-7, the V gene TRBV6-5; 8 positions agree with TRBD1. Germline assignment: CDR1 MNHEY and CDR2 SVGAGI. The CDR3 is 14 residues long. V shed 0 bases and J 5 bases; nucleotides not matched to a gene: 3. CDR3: CASSYSPGGNEQYF. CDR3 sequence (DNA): TGTGCCAGCAGTTACTCGCCAGGGGGCAACGAGCAGTACTTC.

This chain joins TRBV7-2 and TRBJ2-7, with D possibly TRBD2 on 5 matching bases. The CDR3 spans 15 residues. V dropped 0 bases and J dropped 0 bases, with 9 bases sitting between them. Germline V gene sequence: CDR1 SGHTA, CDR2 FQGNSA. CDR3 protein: CASSLAWESSYEQYF. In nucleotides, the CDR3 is TGTGCCAGCAGCTTAGCTTGGGAGAGCTCCTACGAGCAGTACTTC.

The CDR3 protein is CSARDRDSYEQYF. For the CDR3, the DNA is TGCAGCGCGAGGGACAGGGACTCCTACGAGCAGTACTTC. The chain combines TRBV29-1 with TRBJ2-7; 9 bases are shared with TRBD1. Trimming at V came to 7 bases and at J to 0 bases, leaving 4 bases not matched to a gene. CDR3 size: 13 residues. The germline V gene encodes CDR1 SQVTM and CDR2 ANQGSEA.

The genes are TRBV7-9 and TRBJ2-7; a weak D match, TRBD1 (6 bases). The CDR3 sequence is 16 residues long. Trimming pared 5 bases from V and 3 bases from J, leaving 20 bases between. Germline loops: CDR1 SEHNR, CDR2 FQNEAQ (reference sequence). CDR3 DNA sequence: TGTGCCAGCAGCCCCTCAACCGGGACACCTTACTACGAGCAGTACTTC. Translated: CASSPSTGTPYYEQYF.

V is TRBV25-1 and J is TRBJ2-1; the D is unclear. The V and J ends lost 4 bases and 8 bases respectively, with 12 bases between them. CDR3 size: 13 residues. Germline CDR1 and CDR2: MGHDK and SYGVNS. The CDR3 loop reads CASSVPGSHEQFF. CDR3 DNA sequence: TGTGCCAGCAGTGTCCCCGGGTCCCATGAGCAGTTCTTC.

CDR3 sequence reads: CASSYWASGDNEQFF. The CDR3 bases are TGTGCCAGCAGTTACTGGGCTAGCGGGGACAATGAGCAGTTCTTC. The V call is TRBV6-5, the J call TRBJ2-1; the match to TRBD2 covers 9 bases. Germline CDR1 is MNHEY and CDR2 is SVGAGI. Trimming removed 1 base from V and 5 bases from J; junction bases left unmatched: 3. CDR3 length: 15 residues.

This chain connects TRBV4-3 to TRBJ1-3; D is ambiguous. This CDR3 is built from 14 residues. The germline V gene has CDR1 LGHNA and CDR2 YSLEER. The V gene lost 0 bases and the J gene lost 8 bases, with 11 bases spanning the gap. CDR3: CASSQDSGPDTIYF. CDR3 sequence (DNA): TGCGCCAGCAGCCAAGATTCGGGTCCGGACACCATATATTTT.

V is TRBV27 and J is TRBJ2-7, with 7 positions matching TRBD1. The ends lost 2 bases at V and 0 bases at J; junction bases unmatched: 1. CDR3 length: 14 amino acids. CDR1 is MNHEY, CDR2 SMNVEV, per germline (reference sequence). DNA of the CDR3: TGTGCCAGCAGTTTAACAGGGGCCTCCTACGAGCAGTACTTC. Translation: CASSLTGASYEQYF.

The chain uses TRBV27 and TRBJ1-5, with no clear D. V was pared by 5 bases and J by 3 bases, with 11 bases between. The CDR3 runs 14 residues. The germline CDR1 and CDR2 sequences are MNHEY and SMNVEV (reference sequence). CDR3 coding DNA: TGTGCCAGCAGTGATTCGGGGTTCAATCAGCCCCAGCATTTT. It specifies CASSDSGFNQPQHF.

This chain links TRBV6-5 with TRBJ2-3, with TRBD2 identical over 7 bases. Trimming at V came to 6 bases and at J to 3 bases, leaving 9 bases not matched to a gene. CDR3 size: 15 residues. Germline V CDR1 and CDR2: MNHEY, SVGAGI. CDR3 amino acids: CASSNFGGLTDTQYF. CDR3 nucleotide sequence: TGTGCCAGCAGCAATTTCGGGGGGTTGACAGATACGCAGTATTTT.

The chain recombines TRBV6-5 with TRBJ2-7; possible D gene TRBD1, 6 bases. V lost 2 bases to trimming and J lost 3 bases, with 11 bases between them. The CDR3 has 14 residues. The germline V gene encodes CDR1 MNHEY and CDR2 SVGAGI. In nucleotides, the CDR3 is TGTGCCAGCAGTTACGAAGGGGGATTCTACGAGCAGTACTTC. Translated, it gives CASSYEGGFYEQYF.

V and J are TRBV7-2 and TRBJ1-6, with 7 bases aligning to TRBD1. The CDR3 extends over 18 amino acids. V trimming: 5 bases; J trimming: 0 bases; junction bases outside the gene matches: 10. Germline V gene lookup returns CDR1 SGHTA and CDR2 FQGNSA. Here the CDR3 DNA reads TGTGCCAGCAGCGCCACCTACAGGGGTAGCTCCTATAATTCACCCCTCCACTTT. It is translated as CASSATYRGSSYNSPLHF.

CDR3 residues: CASSLGVREFF. The CDR3 DNA reads TGTGCCAGCAGCTTAGGAGTTCGGGAGTTCTTC. V gene TRBV7-2 combines with J gene TRBJ2-1, with unresolved D. The CDR3 is 11 amino acids. V gave up 1 base and J gave up 14 bases, with 9 bases separating them. The V gene's germline CDR1 is SGHTA and CDR2 FQGNSA.

CDR3 residues: CASIGTGGRGGYTF. DNA of the CDR3: TGTGCCAGCATCGGGACAGGGGGAAGAGGGGGCTACACCTTC. The chain carries TRBV2 and TRBJ1-2, with TRBD1 matching 11 bases. The germline V gene encodes CDR1 SNHLY and CDR2 FYNNEI. V shed 7 bases, J shed 8 bases, and the junction held 9 bases outside the gene matches. CDR3 length: 14 residues.

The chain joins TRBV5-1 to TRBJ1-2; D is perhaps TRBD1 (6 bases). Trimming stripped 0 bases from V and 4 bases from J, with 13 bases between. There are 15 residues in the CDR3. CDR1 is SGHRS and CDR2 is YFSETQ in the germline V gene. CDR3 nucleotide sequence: TGCGCCAGCAGCTTGGCAGGGGAAAAGGCCTATGGCTACACCTTC. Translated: CASSLAGEKAYGYTF.